This TCR beta chain was retrieved from a study of T cells expressing NK-cell markers. Study overall: Source material for TCR beta repertoires consisted of sorted CD3+CD56+NKG2C+, CD3+CD56+NKG2C- and CD3+CD56-NKG2C+ T cells. Findings of the study overall: The CD3+CD56-NKG2C+ fraction of a few donors was likewise dominated by these clonotypes. Whether expanded NKG2C+ T cell clones were HCMV-specific remained unclear.

Remarks on this clonotype: Antigen: not known.

CDR3 size: 14 residues. Germline CDR1 WNHNN, CDR2 SYGVQD (reference sequence). No DNA is given; TCRdb re-called the 5' RACE reads and lists each CDR3 protein once. The sample shows around 380,000 distinct CDR3 sequences, and roughly 10% sits with its ten largest clones. This sequence originates from a woman between 45 and 60 years old in good health. Material: blood T cells: a sorted CD56 or NKG2C T cell subset, CD4+ or CD8+ T cells, or bulk PBMC T cells (not recorded which). The genes are TRBV10-1 and TRBJ2-7. The CDR3 sequence is CASSEGGRSYEQYF.